One sample yielded the 5 T cell receptor beta chains listed below, sequenced in a study of identifying expanded T cells in peripheral blood. Clones were sequenced by immunoSEQ multiplex PCR, and TCRdb holds only the in-frame ones, with some missing. The sample contains about 50,000 clones, 70% to 85% of which appear only once. Material: blood. These receptors all stem from a person aged 18 to 70 in good health.

The chain is built from TRBV27 and TRBJ2-6; D is unclear. The CDR3 spans 16 residues. Trimming took 7 bases from V and 0 from J, leaving 13 bases between them. The germline V gene has CDR1 MNHEY and CDR2 SMNVEV (reference sequence). CDR3 DNA: TGTGCCAGCACCCGGTACAGTTCCTCTGGGGCCAACGTCCTGACTTTC. Protein product: CASTRYSSSGANVLTF. The whole variable domain, filled in from reference TRBV27 and TRBJ2-6, reads EAQVTQNPRYLITVTGKKLTVTCSQNMNHEYMSWYRQDPGLGLRQIYYSMNVEVTDKGDVPEGYKVSRKEKRNFPLILESPSPNQTSLYFCASTRYSSSGANVLTFGAGSRLTVL.

In regard to this clone: Other nucleotide sequences in the sample specify the same CDR3. V is TRBV19 and J is TRBJ2-5, with a possible D match to TRBD2 (6 bases). The germline V and J ends were trimmed by 1 base and 5 bases, with 11 bases remaining between them. The CDR3 covers 14 residues. The V gene's germline CDR1 is LNHDA and CDR2 SQIVND (reference sequence). The CDR3 DNA sequence: TGTGCCAGTAGTATAGGAGGAGGGCAGGAGACCCAGTACTTC. Amino acid sequence: CASSIGGGQETQYF.

The chain recombines TRBV10-3 with TRBJ1-1; 10 bases match TRBD1. CDR1 and CDR2 from the germline V gene are ENHRY and SYGVKD. This CDR3 is 15 amino acids long. The junction had 11 bases not matched to a gene; V was cut back by 2 bases and J by 11 bases. This chain's CDR3 is CAISEPRTGGNWAFF. In DNA, the CDR3 is TGTGCCATCAGTGAGCCCCGGACAGGGGGAAACTGGGCTTTCTTT.

This sequence joins TRBV9 and TRBJ2-1; D uncertain. The V and J ends lost 7 bases and 5 bases respectively, with 16 bases between them. The CDR3 totals 14 residues. Germline values: CDR1 SGDLS, CDR2 YYNGEE. CDR3 region: CASGRSSFDNEQFF. The CDR3 region has the DNA TGTGCCAGCGGACGAAGCTCGTTTGACAATGAGCAGTTCTTC.

The chain combines TRBV30 with TRBJ1-2; D might be TRBD1 (5 bases). V lost 3 bases to trimming and J lost 0 bases, with 14 bases between them. CDR1 is GTSNPN and CDR2 is SVGIG in the germline V gene (reference sequence). The CDR3 runs to 15 residues. Written as DNA, the CDR3 is TGTGCCTGGAGCCGTCGACAGCTATCTAACTATGGCTACACCTTC. Translation: CAWSRRQLSNYGYTF.